The 21 T cell receptor beta chains below come from one sample, sequenced in a study of chemoradiotherapy in HPV16-positive cancers (dated by TCRdb to about 2022). Library method: the immunoSEQ multiplex PCR assay. What TCRdb holds here is the immuneACCESS table cut down to in-frame rearrangements. Part of the clones is not present; checked against another copy, under half of the missing clones reflect an unresolved V gene, and the others are unexplained. The sample data list about 910 clones, and 85% to 90% of these were observed just once. In total, the top ten clones hold about 4.9% of the sample. Here the sequenced sample was tumor tissue, taken from a patient who underwent chemoradiotherapy. The receptors derive from a human donor with HPV-associated anogenital cancer.

This chain links TRBV19 with TRBJ2-5; TRBD2 is a possible D gene (5 bases). V was pared by 5 bases and J by 9 bases, with 13 bases between. Germline CDR1 reads LNHDA; CDR2 reads SQIVND (reference sequence). The CDR3 totals 12 residues. In nucleotides, the CDR3 is TGTGCCAGTAGTCTCATCGGAGGTGCCCAGTACTTC. It is translated as CASSLIGGAQYF.

V and J are TRBV14 and TRBJ2-2, with 14 bases that match TRBD2. Germline CDR1 reads SGHDN; CDR2 reads FVKESK. This CDR3 region has 16 residues. The junction had 9 bases not matched to a gene; V was cut back by 9 bases and J by 6 bases. The CDR3 sequence is CASPPGLAGEAGELFF. DNA of the CDR3: TGTGCCAGTCCTCCGGGACTAGCGGGAGAGGCCGGGGAGCTGTTTTTT.

This chain connects TRBV7-9 to TRBJ1-2, with a possible D match to TRBD1 (5 bases). The CDR3 is 16 amino acids. CDR1 and CDR2 (germline): SEHNR, FQNEAQ (reference sequence). Between the trimmed V and J ends, which lost 5 bases and 6 bases, there was a span of 22 bases. CDR3 sequence reads: CASSPGIFQGGDGYTF. CDR3 sequence (DNA): TGTGCCAGCAGCCCGGGAATCTTTCAGGGAGGTGATGGCTACACCTTC. Variable domain in full (rest from reference TRBV7-9 and TRBJ1-2): DTGVSQNPRHKITKRGQNVTFRCDPISEHNRLYWYRQTLGQGPEFLTYFQNEAQLEKSRLLSDRFSAERPKGSFSTLEIQRTEQGDSAMYLCASSPGIFQGGDGYTFGSGTRLTVV.

The chain is built from TRBV5-4 and TRBJ2-1; D may be TRBD1 (5 bases). Trimming took off 6 bases at V and 7 bases at J, with 14 bases between the two ends. The CDR3 length is 13 residues. Germline CDR1 SGHNT, CDR2 YYREEE (reference sequence). The CDR3 DNA reads as TGTGCCAGCACCCTGGGCAGGGCTAATGAGCAGTTCTTC. Protein sequence: CASTLGRANEQFF. The variable domain in full, completed from reference TRBV5-4 and TRBJ2-1, reads ETGVTQSPTHLIKTRGQQVTLRCSSQSGHNTVSWYQQALGQGPQFIFQYYREEENGRGNFPPRFSGLQFPNYSSELNVNALELDDSALYLCASTLGRANEQFFGPGTRLTVL.

The genes are TRBV5-1 and TRBJ2-5; TRBD1 is a possible D gene (6 bases). Trimming took off 0 bases at V and 4 bases at J, with 10 bases between the two ends. The germline gives CDR1 SGHRS, CDR2 YFSETQ. The CDR3 runs to 14 residues. The CDR3 DNA sequence: TGCGCCAGCAGCTTGGCAGGGGATGGAGAGACCCAGTACTTC. Translation gives CASSLAGDGETQYF.

The gene calls are TRBV7-2 and TRBJ2-3; possible D gene TRBD2, 5 bases. V dropped 5 bases and J dropped 3 bases, with 12 bases sitting between them. Germline-derived CDR1 and CDR2 are SGHTA and FQGNSA. This CDR3 has 14 residues. CDR3 DNA sequence: TGTGCCAGCAGCGACTATCGGTATACAGATACGCAGTATTTT. Encoded protein: CASSDYRYTDTQYF.

This chain uses TRBV28 with TRBJ2-7, with 10 bases fitting TRBD1. Losses at the gene ends were 6 bases for V and 4 bases for J; bases not matched to a gene: 3. The germline gives CDR1 MDHEN, CDR2 SYDVKM. This CDR3 spans 13 amino acids. The CDR3: CASSPGQGYEQYF. The CDR3 coding sequence is TGTGCCAGCAGCCCGGGACAGGGGTACGAGCAGTACTTC.

V gene TRBV29-1 combines with J gene TRBJ1-3, with TRBD1 matching over 8 bases. The CDR3 length is 12 residues. After removal of 4 bases from V and 4 bases from J, the junction contained 0 bases not matched to a gene. In germline, CDR1 is SQVTM, CDR2 ANQGSEA. The CDR3 sequence is CSVGTGGNTIYF. Written as DNA, the CDR3 is TGCAGCGTTGGGACAGGGGGAAACACCATATATTTT.

The chain recombines TRBV2 with TRBJ2-3; D not certain. This CDR3 is 12 amino acids long. Trimming stripped 7 bases from V and 2 bases from J, with 7 bases between. CDR1 and CDR2 from the germline V gene are SNHLY and FYNNEI. The CDR3 region is CASTRTTDTQYF. The CDR3 coding sequence is TGTGCCAGCACTCGCACCACAGATACGCAGTATTTT.

This clone was seen a handful of times. The chain combines TRBV4-1 with TRBJ2-7; no clear D gene. With 7 bases removed from V and 2 bases from J, the gap between germline ends came to 15 bases. The CDR3 runs to 14 residues. Germline CDR1 reads MGHRA; CDR2 reads YSYEKL. CDR3 region: CASKDHSNTYEQYF. The CDR3 region has the DNA TGCGCCAGCAAAGACCACAGTAATACCTACGAGCAGTACTTC.

On this clone: The sample holds other DNA sequences that translate to the same CDR3. V and J are TRBV27 and TRBJ1-1; D unclear. The CDR3 loop spans 14 amino acids. CDR1 and CDR2 from the germline V gene are MNHEY and SMNVEV (reference sequence). The germline V and J ends were trimmed by 5 bases and 0 bases, with 10 bases remaining between them. For the CDR3, the DNA is TGTGCCAGCAGTCTTAGTAACATGAACACTGAAGCTTTCTTT. Residues: CASSLSNMNTEAFF.

This clone was seen more than once but under ten times. The V and J genes are TRBV6-5 and TRBJ1-5; D is ambiguous. Germline V gene lookup returns CDR1 MNHEY and CDR2 SVGAGI. CDR3 size: 15 residues. Trimming removed 6 bases from V and 0 bases from J, with 12 bases in between. CDR3 sequence reads: CASSPARDSNQPQHF. The CDR3 nucleotides read TGTGCCAGCAGCCCCGCGCGCGATAGCAATCAGCCCCAGCATTTT.

J is TRBJ1-5 and V is TRBV7-2, with a possible D match to TRBD1 (6 bases). The CDR3 extends over 16 amino acids. The V end lost 5 bases, the J end lost 7 bases, and 21 bases lay between the germline ends. Germline CDR1 is SGHTA and CDR2 is FQGNSA. The CDR3 DNA reads TGTGCCAGCAGCCCCCAAGGGGTGGGGGCTGGGCAGCCCCAGCATTTT. Translating it yields CASSPQGVGAGQPQHF.

For the CDR3, the DNA is TGCGCCAGCAGCTTGGAGACTAAACAAGAGACCCAGTACTTC. It specifies CASSLETKQETQYF. V usage is TRBV5-1 and J usage is TRBJ2-5; D is perhaps TRBD2 (5 bases). The germline gives CDR1 SGHRS, CDR2 YFSETQ. The V gene lost 0 bases and the J gene lost 2 bases, with 8 bases spanning the gap. The CDR3 runs 14 residues.

The chain combines TRBV2 with TRBJ2-3; D gene uncertain. V was shortened by 5 bases and J by 0 bases, with 9 bases between the two germline ends. Germline V gene sequence: CDR1 SNHLY, CDR2 FYNNEI. CDR3 size: 14 residues. The CDR3 protein is CASSSTASTDTQYF. The CDR3 bases are TGTGCCAGCAGTTCCACAGCAAGCACAGATACGCAGTATTTT. Full variable domain (outside the CDR3, taken from reference TRBV2 and TRBJ2-3): EPEVTQTPSHQVTQMGQEVILRCVPISNHLYFYWYRQILGQKVEFLVSFYNNEISEKSEIFDDQFSVERPDGSNFTLKIRSTKLEDSAMYFCASSSTASTDTQYFGPGTRLTVL.

This clone was counted only a few times. The V gene is TRBV5-1, the J gene TRBJ2-1; tentatively, D is TRBD1 or TRBD2 (6 bases each). This CDR3 spans 15 amino acids. The germline gives CDR1 SGHRS, CDR2 YFSETQ. The V end lost 1 base, the J end lost 7 bases, and 15 bases lay between the germline ends. The CDR3 spells CASSLSPGAQNEQFF. DNA for the CDR3: TGCGCCAGCAGCTTGAGTCCGGGGGCGCAGAATGAGCAGTTCTTC.

V usage is TRBV6-1 and J usage is TRBJ2-5; D uncertain. The V gene's germline CDR1 is MNHNS and CDR2 SASEGT. The CDR3 runs 17 residues. Trimming removed 4 bases from V and 1 base from J, with 19 bases in between. CDR3 coding DNA: TGTGCCAGCAGTGGGGGTGGCACCGCACGAAGCCAAGAGACCCAGTACTTC. This codes for CASSGGGTARSQETQYF.

The rearrangement joins TRBV7-9 to TRBJ2-7, with 7 bases that match TRBD2. CDR3 length equals 19 residues. V gave up 1 base and J gave up 0 bases; unmatched junction bases: 15. Germline V gene lookup returns CDR1 SEHNR and CDR2 FQNEAQ (reference sequence). The DNA for the CDR3 is TGTGCCAGCAGCTTAGGGGTTGGGAAAAGCGGGGTGAACTCCTACGAGCAGTACTTC. Residues: CASSLGVGKSGVNSYEQYF. The variable domain in full, with the rest retrieved from reference TRBV7-9 and TRBJ2-7, is DTGVSQNPRHKITKRGQNVTFRCDPISEHNRLYWYRQTLGQGPEFLTYFQNEAQLEKSRLLSDRFSAERPKGSFSTLEIQRTEQGDSAMYLCASSLGVGKSGVNSYEQYFGPGTRLTVT.

The chain carries TRBV29-1 and TRBJ1-3; D call uncertain. Deletions cut 7 bases from V and 0 bases from J, with 16 bases between. The germline CDR1 and CDR2 sequences are SQVTM and ANQGSEA. There are 15 residues in the CDR3. This CDR3 reads CSASEGPSSGNTIYF. The CDR3 DNA sequence: TGCAGCGCATCGGAAGGCCCGAGCTCTGGAAACACCATATATTTT.

This chain joins TRBV6-1 and TRBJ1-2; D is unclear. CDR1 is MNHNS and CDR2 is SASEGT in the germline V gene. The CDR3 totals 11 residues. The V end was cut by 2 bases, the J end by 7 bases, with 5 bases between. CDR3 loop: CASSELGGYTF. The CDR3 coding sequence is TGTGCCAGCAGTGAATTGGGTGGCTACACCTTC.

This clone was seen only once. The chain links TRBV2 to TRBJ2-2; the D gene is possibly TRBD1 (5 bases). Trimming took off 10 bases at V and 2 bases at J, with 20 bases between the two ends. The CDR3 has 16 amino acids. Germline V gene sequence: CDR1 SNHLY, CDR2 FYNNEI. The DNA for the CDR3 is TGTGCCATCTCGCCGTCGCAGGGATACAACACCGGGGAGCTGTTTTTT. This codes for CAISPSQGYNTGELFF. The variable domain in full, completed from reference TRBV2 and TRBJ2-2, reads EPEVTQTPSHQVTQMGQEVILRCVPISNHLYFYWYRQILGQKVEFLVSFYNNEISEKSEIFDDQFSVERPDGSNFTLKIRSTKLEDSAMYFCAISPSQGYNTGELFFGEGSRLTVL.